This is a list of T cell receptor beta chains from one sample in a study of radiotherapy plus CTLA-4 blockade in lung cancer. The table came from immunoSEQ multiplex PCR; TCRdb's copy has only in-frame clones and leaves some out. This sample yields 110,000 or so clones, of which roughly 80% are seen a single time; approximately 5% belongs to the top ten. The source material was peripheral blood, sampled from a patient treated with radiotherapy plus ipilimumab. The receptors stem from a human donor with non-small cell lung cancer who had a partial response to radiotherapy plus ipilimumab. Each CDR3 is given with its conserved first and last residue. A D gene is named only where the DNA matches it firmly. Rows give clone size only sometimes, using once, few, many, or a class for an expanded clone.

CDR3aa: CASSLTNGLAAGELFF
CDR3nt: TGTGCCAGCAGCTTAACGAACGGACTAGCGGCCGGGGAGCTGTTTTTT
abundance: NA
v_gene: TRBV7-3
j_gene: TRBJ2-2
d_gene: TRBD2

CDR3aa: CASSQGQGDDEQYF
CDR3nt: TGTGCCAGCAGCCAAGGACAGGGCGACGACGAGCAGTACTTC
abundance: NA
v_gene: TRBV7-2
j_gene: TRBJ2-7
d_gene: TRBD1

CDR3aa: CASSRGLAGVFETQYF
CDR3nt: TGTGCCAGCAGCCGCGGACTAGCGGGAGTTTTTGAGACCCAGTACTTC
abundance: NA
v_gene: TRBV11-2
j_gene: TRBJ2-5
d_gene: TRBD2

CDR3aa: CASSPAARRANYGYTF
CDR3nt: TGCGCCAGCAGCCCGGCGGCCCGCCGCGCGAACTATGGCTACACCTTC
abundance: NA
v_gene: TRBV5-1
j_gene: TRBJ1-2
d_gene: NA

CDR3aa: CASSSVGSGGYEQYF
CDR3nt: TGTGCCAGCAGTTCCGTGGGGAGCGGGGGCTACGAGCAGTACTTC
abundance: NA
v_gene: TRBV28
j_gene: TRBJ2-7
d_gene: TRBD2

CDR3aa: CASSPRTVSYNEQFF
CDR3nt: TGTGCCAGCTCACCAAGGACAGTCTCCTACAATGAGCAGTTCTTC
abundance: once
v_gene: TRBV18
j_gene: TRBJ2-1
d_gene: NA

CDR3aa: CASSIGQGNTGELFF
CDR3nt: TGTGCCAGCAGTATAGGACAGGGGAACACCGGGGAGCTGTTTTTT
abundance: NA
v_gene: TRBV28
j_gene: TRBJ2-2
d_gene: TRBD1

CDR3aa: CASSGTSGTSYNEQFF
CDR3nt: TGTGCCAGCTCCGGGACTAGCGGTACTTCCTACAATGAGCAGTTCTTC
abundance: NA
v_gene: TRBV28
j_gene: TRBJ2-1
d_gene: TRBD2

CDR3aa: CASSQKGQPNTGELFF
CDR3nt: TGCGCCAGCAGCCAAAAGGGACAGCCGAACACCGGGGAGCTGTTTTTT
abundance: NA
v_gene: TRBV4-1
j_gene: TRBJ2-2
d_gene: TRBD1

CDR3aa: CASSLGTSGRAGNEQFF
CDR3nt: TGTGCCAGCAGCCTCGGGACTAGCGGGAGGGCCGGAAATGAGCAGTTCTTC
abundance: once
v_gene: TRBV4-2
j_gene: TRBJ2-1
d_gene: TRBD2

CDR3aa: CASSTQGGYGYTF
CDR3nt: TGTGCCAGTAGTACGCAGGGCGGCTATGGCTACACCTTC
abundance: NA
v_gene: TRBV19
j_gene: TRBJ1-2
d_gene: NA

CDR3aa: CASSPRGGSNTEAFF
CDR3nt: TGCGCCAGCAGCCCCAGAGGGGGATCTAACACTGAAGCTTTCTTT
abundance: NA
v_gene: TRBV5-1
j_gene: TRBJ1-1
d_gene: NA

CDR3aa: CASSLVGGDIQYF
CDR3nt: TGTGCCAGCAGCCTAGTGGGGGGGGACATTCAGTACTTC
abundance: NA
v_gene: TRBV27
j_gene: TRBJ2-4
d_gene: TRBD2

CDR3aa: CASSYQGREQYF
CDR3nt: TGTGCCAGCAGTTACCAGGGGCGCGAGCAGTACTTC
abundance: NA
v_gene: TRBV6-6
j_gene: TRBJ2-7
d_gene: NA

CDR3aa: CASMLQGAAPILTQYF
CDR3nt: TGTGCCAGCATGTTACAGGGGGCCGCACCGATACTAACGCAGTATTTT
abundance: NA
v_gene: TRBV27
j_gene: TRBJ2-3
d_gene: TRBD1

CDR3aa: CASRRTGTGNTIYF
CDR3nt: TGTGCCAGCAGAAGGACAGGGACTGGAAACACCATATATTTT
abundance: NA
v_gene: TRBV6-1
j_gene: TRBJ1-3
d_gene: TRBD1

CDR3aa: CAIPKGSGSYNEQFF
CDR3nt: TGTGCCATTCCCAAAGGGAGTGGGTCCTACAATGAGCAGTTCTTC
abundance: few
v_gene: TRBV10-3
j_gene: TRBJ2-1
d_gene: NA

CDR3aa: CASRDQRVVYNEQFF
CDR3nt: TGTGCCAGCAGGGACCAGCGGGTAGTCTACAATGAGCAGTTCTTC
abundance: NA
v_gene: TRBV2
j_gene: TRBJ2-1
d_gene: NA

CDR3aa: CASSQEATSGSTDTQYF
CDR3nt: TGTGCCAGCAGCCAAGAGGCGACTAGCGGGAGTACAGATACGCAGTATTTT
abundance: NA
v_gene: TRBV4-2
j_gene: TRBJ2-3
d_gene: TRBD2

CDR3aa: CASREEGYTEAFF
CDR3nt: TGTGCCAGCAGGGAGGAGGGGTACACTGAAGCTTTCTTT
abundance: few
v_gene: TRBV13
j_gene: TRBJ1-1
d_gene: NA

CDR3aa: CSVVSGQEGYGYTF
CDR3nt: TGCAGCGTTGTATCTGGACAGGAGGGCTATGGCTACACCTTC
abundance: NA
v_gene: TRBV29-1
j_gene: TRBJ1-2
d_gene: TRBD1

CDR3aa: CASSLSGGVNTEAFF
CDR3nt: TGTGCCAGCAGCTTATCAGGGGGCGTGAACACTGAAGCTTTCTTT
abundance: NA
v_gene: TRBV7-9
j_gene: TRBJ1-1
d_gene: TRBD1

CDR3aa: CASSLAMPGNTGELFF
CDR3nt: TGCGCCAGCAGCTTGGCAATGCCAGGAAACACCGGGGAGCTGTTTTTT
abundance: NA
v_gene: TRBV5-1
j_gene: TRBJ2-2
d_gene: NA

CDR3aa: CASSVDRGQPQHF
CDR3nt: TGTGCCAGTAGTGTGGACAGGGGACAGCCCCAGCATTTT
abundance: NA
v_gene: TRBV19
j_gene: TRBJ1-5
d_gene: TRBD1

CDR3aa: CASSFRNWGRSYEQYF
CDR3nt: TGTGCCAGCAGTTTCCGGAATTGGGGCAGGAGCTACGAGCAGTACTTC
abundance: NA
v_gene: TRBV6-5
j_gene: TRBJ2-7
d_gene: NA

CDR3aa: CASSTGQGNSYEQYF
CDR3nt: TGTGCCAGTAGTACAGGACAGGGAAACTCCTACGAGCAGTACTTC
abundance: NA
v_gene: TRBV19
j_gene: TRBJ2-7
d_gene: TRBD1

CDR3aa: CASSQGRAGSTDTQYF
CDR3nt: TGTGCCAGCAGCCAAGGTCGGGCAGGGAGCACAGATACGCAGTATTTT
abundance: NA
v_gene: TRBV4-2
j_gene: TRBJ2-3
d_gene: NA

CDR3aa: CASSQVGTPNTGELFF
CDR3nt: TGTGCCAGCAGCCAAGTTGGGACTCCGAACACCGGGGAGCTGTTTTTT
abundance: once
v_gene: TRBV4-2
j_gene: TRBJ2-2
d_gene: NA

CDR3aa: CASSLISGPGELFF
CDR3nt: TGTGCCAGCAGCTTAATTTCAGGGCCCGGGGAGCTGTTTTTT
abundance: NA
v_gene: TRBV7-3
j_gene: TRBJ2-2
d_gene: NA

CDR3aa: CAISESSGTFSNQPQHF
CDR3nt: TGTGCCATCAGTGAGTCTTCCGGGACATTCAGCAATCAGCCCCAGCATTTT
abundance: NA
v_gene: TRBV10-3
j_gene: TRBJ1-5
d_gene: NA

CDR3aa: CASSLRQGLINEQFF
CDR3nt: TGCGCCAGCAGCTTAAGGCAGGGACTAATTAATGAGCAGTTCTTC
abundance: NA
v_gene: TRBV5-1
j_gene: TRBJ2-1
d_gene: TRBD2

CDR3aa: CASSIRGRLQTQYF
CDR3nt: TGTGCCAGTAGTATACGGGGGAGGTTACAGACCCAGTACTTC
abundance: NA
v_gene: TRBV19
j_gene: TRBJ2-5
d_gene: NA

CDR3aa: CASSFGAPNTGELFF
CDR3nt: TGTGCCAGCAGTTTTGGGGCCCCGAACACCGGGGAGCTGTTTTTT
abundance: NA
v_gene: TRBV27
j_gene: TRBJ2-2
d_gene: NA

CDR3aa: CASRAGGSDTQYF
CDR3nt: TGTGCTAGCAGAGCAGGGGGGTCAGATACGCAGTATTTT
abundance: once
v_gene: TRBV7-7
j_gene: TRBJ2-3
d_gene: NA

CDR3aa: CASSKGGAGNQPQHF
CDR3nt: TGTGCCAGCAGCAAAGGGGGCGCCGGCAATCAGCCCCAGCATTTT
abundance: NA
v_gene: TRBV21-1
j_gene: TRBJ1-5
d_gene: NA

CDR3aa: CASSPSSLPIIEQFF
CDR3nt: TGTGCCAGCAGCCCATCTTCACTGCCCATTATCGAGCAGTTCTTC
abundance: NA
v_gene: TRBV4-2
j_gene: TRBJ2-1
d_gene: NA

CDR3aa: CASSPMGDGEKLFF
CDR3nt: TGTGCCAGCTCACCAATGGGCGACGGAGAAAAACTGTTTTTT
abundance: NA
v_gene: TRBV18
j_gene: TRBJ1-4
d_gene: NA

CDR3aa: CASRYNLNQPQHF
CDR3nt: TGTGCCAGCAGATACAATCTAAATCAGCCCCAGCATTTT
abundance: NA
v_gene: TRBV6-5
j_gene: TRBJ1-5
d_gene: NA

CDR3aa: CASSHAFGVQPQHF
CDR3nt: TGCGCCAGCAGCCATGCATTCGGGGTTCAGCCCCAACATTTT
abundance: NA
v_gene: TRBV4-3
j_gene: TRBJ1-5
d_gene: NA

CDR3aa: CASSGLAGGSWEQYF
CDR3nt: TGTGCCAGCTCGGGACTAGCGGGAGGATCTTGGGAGCAGTACTTC
abundance: NA
v_gene: TRBV28
j_gene: TRBJ2-7
d_gene: TRBD2

CDR3aa: CASSQGPTAEAFF
CDR3nt: TGTGCCAGCAGCCAGGGCCCAACCGCGGAAGCTTTCTTT
abundance: once
v_gene: TRBV7-6
j_gene: TRBJ1-1
d_gene: NA

CDR3aa: CASSPGGGGHIQYF
CDR3nt: TGTGCCAGCAGCCCCGGGGGGGGTGGACACATTCAGTACTTC
abundance: few
v_gene: TRBV6-6
j_gene: TRBJ2-4
d_gene: TRBD2

CDR3aa: CASSLARGSTDTQYF
CDR3nt: TGCGCCAGCAGCTTGGCCAGGGGGAGCACAGATACGCAGTATTTT
abundance: NA
v_gene: TRBV5-1
j_gene: TRBJ2-3
d_gene: TRBD1

CDR3aa: CASSRPRAGGTNEQFF
CDR3nt: TGTGCCAGCAGCAGACCTAGGGCCGGGGGAACAAATGAGCAGTTCTTC
abundance: once
v_gene: TRBV25-1
j_gene: TRBJ2-1
d_gene: NA

CDR3aa: CASSLGLAGSTDTQYF
CDR3nt: TGCGCCAGCAGCCTGGGACTAGCGGGAAGCACAGATACGCAGTATTTT
abundance: NA
v_gene: TRBV5-1
j_gene: TRBJ2-3
d_gene: TRBD2